This TCR beta chain was recovered during a study of Ad26.COV2.S vaccination and SARS-CoV-2 variants. Study-level information: The vaccine Ad26.COV2.S was put into the muscle once, or twice with 56 days between. Findings of the study overall: CD8+ and CD4+ T cells specific for spike reportedly responded with substantial breadth after vaccination.

Described treatment: some 19 received Ad26.COV2.S at low or high dose, single or two shots; about 5 received placebo; per-sample allocation not given. The samples date from day 63 after the first vaccine or placebo injection. Germline V gives CDR1 SNHLY, CDR2 FYNNEI. CDR3 size: 14 residues. J was trimmed by 3 bases and V by 8 bases; bases with no gene match: 5. The count of this clone is one. Its matching antigen is unknown. Data came from immunoSEQ multiplex PCR; TCRdb stores just in-frame clones and leaves some out. The data contain about 680,000 clones, 89% of them singletons. The chain has TRBV2 and TRBJ2-3, with 10 bases lining up with TRBD1. This receptor was taken from a person aged 18-65 years who received the Ad26.COV2.S COVID-19 vaccine or a placebo. The specimen was peripheral blood, collected in a trial of Ad26.COV2.S vaccine versus placebo. The CDR3 DNA reads as TGTGCCAGCGGGAGGGACAGGGGTACAGATACGCAGTATTTT. Translation gives CASGRDRGTDTQYF.